Listed here is a single T cell receptor beta chain. This sample is part of a study of blood T cell repertoires in COVID-19. Background on the study: Nucleic acid was either cDNA or gDNA, and it came from T cells, B-cell-depleted T cells, or PBMCs.

Germline CDR1 and CDR2: SQVTM and ANQGSEA. V was pared by 8 bases and J by 0 bases, with 7 bases of the junction left unmatched. CDR3 size: 14 residues. Sequencing used immunoSEQ multiplex PCR; TCRdb keeps in-frame clones, though not all of them. Seen here are about 140,000 clones, around 84% observed once, and the top ten hold 8.2%. The genes are TRBV29-1 and TRBJ2-1, with 7 bases aligning to TRBD1. The sequence was collected from a woman aged 55-70 years with acute or convalescent COVID-19. The sequencing input was peripheral blood. The CDR3 region has the DNA TGCAGCTGTATAAGACAGGGCTCCTACAATGAGCAGTTCTTC. Its translation: CSCIRQGSYNEQFF.